These 22 T cell receptor beta chains originate from one sample sequenced in a study of regulatory T cells in long-lasting Graves disease (dated by TCRdb to the early 2020s). To prepare the library, multiplex PCR was applied. Data came from an Illumina HiSeq 4000. TCR beta libraries were built with iRepertoire HTBI primers and Arm-PCR amplification of CDR3 regions. TCRdb trimmed public reads at Q25 via fastp, called clones via MiXCR and kept in-frame beta chains. Each CDR3 protein gets just one entry, which takes the most common genes and DNA from the rows behind it. This sample comprises hundreds of thousands of distinct CDR3 sequences, roughly 15% of them detected only once. The top ten hold about 20% of the sample. What the time point label conveys for this sample: newly diagnosed GD, antithyroid drugs for less than 3 months. For both TCR sequencing and RNA sequencing, RNA was extracted from PBMCs in TRIzol.

The sample was also linked to a second study, of T cells in Graves' hyperthyroidism and ophthalmopathy.

This specimen was peripheral blood mononuclear cells (PBMCs), taken at new diagnosis, from a patient treated with antithyroid drugs. Receptors originate from a woman younger than 45 with Graves disease. Donor details come from another sample of the same person, matched by shared clones.

This clonotype has more than one count but fewer than ten. DNA of the CDR3: TGTGCCAGCAGTTCTCCCGGGACTAGCGGGAGGCAGTTCTTC. Protein: CASSSPGTSGRQFF. The rearrangement joins TRBV27 to TRBJ2-1, with TRBD2 matching over 14 bases. This CDR3 is built from 14 residues. The V segment lost 4 bases and the J segment 12 bases; nucleotides outside the gene matches: 5. Germline CDR1 MNHEY, CDR2 SMNVEV (reference sequence).

This clonotype was observed at least ten times. The gene calls are TRBV20-1 and TRBJ1-1; a possible D gene is TRBD1 (6 bases). The germline CDR1 and CDR2 sequences are DFQATT and SNEGSKA (reference sequence). V dropped 4 bases and J dropped 6 bases, with 15 bases sitting between them. This CDR3 has 13 residues. This CDR3 is CSAIKTGRAEAFF. As DNA, the CDR3 is TGCAGTGCTATCAAAACAGGGAGGGCTGAAGCTTTCTTT.

This clonotype showed up many times. The chain couples TRBV11-1 to TRBJ2-5, with 8 bases fitting TRBD2. CDR1 and CDR2 from the germline V gene are SGHAT and FQDESV (reference sequence). The CDR3 runs 14 residues. Trimming took 5 bases from V and 3 from J; bases not matched to a gene: 5. CDR3 bases: TGTGCCAGCAGCCAGACACTAGCGGAAGAGACCCAGTACTTC. Translation gives CASSQTLAEETQYF.

Ten or more counts support this clonotype. The chain joins TRBV2 to TRBJ1-1; the D gene is possibly TRBD1 (6 bases). The V gene's germline CDR1 is SNHLY and CDR2 FYNNEI. The CDR3 contains 13 residues. The germline V and J ends were trimmed by 4 bases and 5 bases, with 11 bases remaining between them. Here the CDR3 reads CASSVGQSTEAFF. In nucleotides, the CDR3 is TGTGCCAGCAGTGTCGGACAGAGTACTGAAGCTTTCTTT.

This clonotype was counted a few times. J is TRBJ2-1 and V is TRBV9; maybe TRBD2 (5 bases). The CDR3 spans 17 residues. Trimming left V 0 bases short and J 0 bases short, with 13 bases between. Germline V gene data show CDR1 as SGDLS and CDR2 as YYNGEE. In DNA form, the CDR3 reads TGTGCCAGCAGCGTAGAAATAGCGTTGAGCTCCTACAATGAGCAGTTCTTC. Translating gives CASSVEIALSSYNEQFF. The full variable domain, its missing parts supplied by reference TRBV9 and TRBJ2-1, is DSGVTQTPKHLITATGQRVTLRCSPRSGDLSVYWYQQSLDQGLQFLIQYYNGEERAKGNILERFSAQQFPDLHSELNLSSLELGDSALYFCASSVEIALSSYNEQFFGPGTRLTVL.

At least ten counts were recorded for this clonotype. This rearrangement joins TRBV28 to TRBJ2-1; D remains unclear. This CDR3 is built from 13 residues. Germline V gene sequence: CDR1 MDHEN, CDR2 SYDVKM. The V and J ends lost 6 bases and 6 bases respectively, with 12 bases between them. This chain's CDR3 is CASSAVDRNEQFF. The CDR3 bases are TGTGCCAGCAGCGCCGTCGATCGCAATGAGCAGTTCTTC. Using reference TRBV28 and TRBJ2-1 for the parts outside the CDR3, the full variable domain is DVKVTQSSRYLVKRTGEKVFLECVQDMDHENMFWYRQDPGLGLRLIYFSYDVKMKEKGDIPEGYSVSREKKERFSLILESASTNQTSMYLCASSAVDRNEQFFGPGTRLTVL.

V gene TRBV20-1 combines with J gene TRBJ2-7, with D perhaps assigned TRBD1 or TRBD2 (6 bases each). The CDR3 loop spans 13 amino acids. Deletions cut 3 bases from V and 2 bases from J, with 11 bases between. Germline lookup yields CDR1 DFQATT and CDR2 SNEGSKA (reference sequence). The CDR3 DNA is TGCAGTGCTAGGAGGGGGGCCCCCTACGAGCAGTACTTC. This sequence encodes CSARRGAPYEQYF.

This clonotype was found many times. J is TRBJ2-7 and V is TRBV10-3, with 8 nucleotides matching TRBD1. Germline CDR1 is ENHRY and CDR2 is SYGVKD. V lost 7 bases and J lost 5; bases outside the gene matches: 10. There are 14 residues in the CDR3. The CDR3 region has the DNA TGTGCCATCAATTCGGCACAGGGGGGCCACGAGCAGTACTTC. Encoded protein: CAINSAQGGHEQYF.

This clonotype was counted at least ten times. The chain joins TRBV5-1 to TRBJ2-6, with TRBD1 identical over 7 bases. Germline V gives CDR1 SGHRS, CDR2 YFSETQ. V shed 7 bases, J shed 4 bases, and the junction held 5 bases outside the gene matches. The CDR3 runs to 14 residues. For the CDR3, the DNA is TGCGCCAGCGGCACAGGGGACGGGGCCAACGTCCTGACTTTC. Protein sequence: CASGTGDGANVLTF.

The chain combines TRBV30 with TRBJ2-1; possible D gene TRBD2, 6 bases. The CDR3 is 13 amino acids. Deletions cut 0 bases from V and 10 bases from J, with 13 bases between. Germline-derived CDR1 and CDR2 are GTSNPN and SVGIG (reference sequence). CDR3 protein: CAWSVVAAGEQFF. CDR3 nucleotides: TGTGCCTGGAGTGTAGTAGCCGCGGGGGAGCAGTTCTTC.

The J gene is TRBJ2-3, the V gene TRBV20-1; possible D gene TRBD2, 5 bases. The CDR3 is 14 residues long. Deletions cut 1 base from V and 2 bases from J, with 10 bases between. CDR1 and CDR2 (germline): DFQATT, SNEGSKA (reference sequence). This CDR3 is CSARAVGLTDTQYF. The CDR3 DNA is TGCAGTGCTAGAGCTGTCGGACTCACAGATACGCAGTATTTT.

In this sample, this clonotype turned up a few times. The genes are TRBV7-9 and TRBJ2-3; a possible D gene is TRBD1 (5 bases). Germline lookup yields CDR1 SEHNR and CDR2 FQNEAQ (reference sequence). The CDR3 is 16 amino acids. Trimming cost V 2 bases and J 2 bases, with 14 bases left between them. CDR3 amino acids: CASSLRAGMVTDTQYF. In nucleotides, the CDR3 is TGTGCCAGCAGCTTACGGGCAGGGATGGTCACAGATACGCAGTATTTT.

In its sample, this clonotype was seen many times. The DNA of the CDR3 is TGTGCCAGCAGCGTCGGGCAGGGGGCTGGTAGCAATCAGCCCCAGCATTTT. Protein: CASSVGQGAGSNQPQHF. V usage is TRBV12-3 or TRBV12-4 and J usage is TRBJ1-5; 8 nucleotides line up with TRBD1. V was clipped by 6 bases and J by 0 bases; unmatched bases: 10. The CDR3 has 17 residues.

The sample holds many counts of this clonotype. V usage is TRBV11-2 and J usage is TRBJ1-6; TRBD1 aligns across 9 bases. The CDR3 totals 15 residues. Germline V gene data show CDR1 as SGHAT and CDR2 as FQNNGV. Trimming removed 2 bases from V and 10 bases from J; junction bases left unmatched: 6. Here the CDR3 DNA reads TGTGCCAGCAGCTTAAGGAGACAGGGGGACTCACCCCTCCACTTT. As protein: CASSLRRQGDSPLHF.

This clonotype was detected many times. The chain carries TRBV11-1 and TRBJ1-1; D gene unclear. V was cut by 7 bases and J by 5 bases, with 11 bases left in between. This CDR3 contains 12 residues. Per germline, CDR1 SGHAT and CDR2 FQDESV (reference sequence). CDR3 nucleotide sequence: TGTGCCAGCACCCCCTCGGTGACTGAAGCTTTCTTT. It codes for CASTPSVTEAFF.

Remarks on this clonotype: A much larger clone lies a single base off, so this may be a read error. The rearrangement uses TRBV28 and TRBJ1-2; 7 bases align to TRBD1. V lost 6 bases, J lost 3 bases, and 4 bases stayed unmatched. Germline CDR1 MDHEN, CDR2 SYDVKM. The CDR3 is made up of 13 amino acids. Written as DNA, the CDR3 is TGTGCCAGCAGACAGGGGTTGGACTATGGCTACACCTTC. Protein: CASRQGLDYGYTF.

Turning to this clonotype: This could be a read error, since a much larger clone is one nucleotide away. The chain joins TRBV12-3 or TRBV12-4 to TRBJ2-7, with 11 bases matching TRBD2. The CDR3 sequence is 14 residues long. CDR3 in DNA: TGTGCCGGCAGCACACTAGCGGGAGCCTACGAGCAGTACTTC. It translates to CAGSTLAGAYEQYF.

Of note for this clonotype: This sequence may be a read error, since a much larger clone differs from it by one base. This chain uses TRBV6-5 with TRBJ1-1, with 8 bases lining up with TRBD1. The CDR3 is 14 amino acids. Germline V gene data show CDR1 as MNHEY and CDR2 as SVGAGI. This CDR3 reads CASSFGQGRGEASF. The CDR3 bases are TGTGCCAGCAGTTTCGGACAGGGAAGGGGTGAAGCTTCCTTT.

The chain couples TRBV6-1 to TRBJ2-5, with D possibly TRBD2 on 6 matching bases. With 10 bases removed from V and 5 bases from J, the gap between germline ends came to 17 bases. This CDR3 is built from 13 residues. Looked up from germline, CDR1 is MNHNS and CDR2 is SASEGT. The CDR3 spells CATQWRGQETQYF. As DNA, the CDR3 is TGTGCCACCCAGTGGCGGGGCCAGGAGACCCAGTACTTC.

This clonotype has ten or more counts. V gene TRBV2 combines with J gene TRBJ2-7, with D possibly TRBD2 on 6 matching bases. Germline CDR1 is SNHLY and CDR2 is FYNNEI. V was trimmed by 1 base and J by 6 bases, leaving 13 bases between them. The CDR3 consists of 14 residues. CDR3 coding DNA: TGTGCCAGCAGTGAAGGGCGGGATCGGGGCGAGCAGTACTTC. It translates to CASSEGRDRGEQYF.

The genes are TRBV9 and TRBJ2-1; D remains unclear. Trimming shortened V by 0 bases and J by 9 bases, and 19 bases separated the two germline ends. CDR3 length: 16 amino acids. CDR1 SGDLS and CDR2 YYNGEE come from the germline V gene. This chain's CDR3 is CASSVGGPRTKGEQFF. The CDR3 DNA sequence: TGTGCCAGCAGCGTAGGCGGACCTCGAACGAAGGGTGAGCAGTTCTTC.

The table lists this clonotype with a few counts. The CDR3 DNA sequence: TGTGCCAGCACCACCCCGGGAGGGCAGGTTCGGAAGGACACTGAAGCTTTCTTT. This encodes CASTTPGGQVRKDTEAFF. This sequence joins TRBV12-3 or TRBV12-4 and TRBJ1-1; unclear D gene. This CDR3 is built from 18 residues. V was shortened by 7 bases and J by 3 bases, with 27 bases between the two germline ends.